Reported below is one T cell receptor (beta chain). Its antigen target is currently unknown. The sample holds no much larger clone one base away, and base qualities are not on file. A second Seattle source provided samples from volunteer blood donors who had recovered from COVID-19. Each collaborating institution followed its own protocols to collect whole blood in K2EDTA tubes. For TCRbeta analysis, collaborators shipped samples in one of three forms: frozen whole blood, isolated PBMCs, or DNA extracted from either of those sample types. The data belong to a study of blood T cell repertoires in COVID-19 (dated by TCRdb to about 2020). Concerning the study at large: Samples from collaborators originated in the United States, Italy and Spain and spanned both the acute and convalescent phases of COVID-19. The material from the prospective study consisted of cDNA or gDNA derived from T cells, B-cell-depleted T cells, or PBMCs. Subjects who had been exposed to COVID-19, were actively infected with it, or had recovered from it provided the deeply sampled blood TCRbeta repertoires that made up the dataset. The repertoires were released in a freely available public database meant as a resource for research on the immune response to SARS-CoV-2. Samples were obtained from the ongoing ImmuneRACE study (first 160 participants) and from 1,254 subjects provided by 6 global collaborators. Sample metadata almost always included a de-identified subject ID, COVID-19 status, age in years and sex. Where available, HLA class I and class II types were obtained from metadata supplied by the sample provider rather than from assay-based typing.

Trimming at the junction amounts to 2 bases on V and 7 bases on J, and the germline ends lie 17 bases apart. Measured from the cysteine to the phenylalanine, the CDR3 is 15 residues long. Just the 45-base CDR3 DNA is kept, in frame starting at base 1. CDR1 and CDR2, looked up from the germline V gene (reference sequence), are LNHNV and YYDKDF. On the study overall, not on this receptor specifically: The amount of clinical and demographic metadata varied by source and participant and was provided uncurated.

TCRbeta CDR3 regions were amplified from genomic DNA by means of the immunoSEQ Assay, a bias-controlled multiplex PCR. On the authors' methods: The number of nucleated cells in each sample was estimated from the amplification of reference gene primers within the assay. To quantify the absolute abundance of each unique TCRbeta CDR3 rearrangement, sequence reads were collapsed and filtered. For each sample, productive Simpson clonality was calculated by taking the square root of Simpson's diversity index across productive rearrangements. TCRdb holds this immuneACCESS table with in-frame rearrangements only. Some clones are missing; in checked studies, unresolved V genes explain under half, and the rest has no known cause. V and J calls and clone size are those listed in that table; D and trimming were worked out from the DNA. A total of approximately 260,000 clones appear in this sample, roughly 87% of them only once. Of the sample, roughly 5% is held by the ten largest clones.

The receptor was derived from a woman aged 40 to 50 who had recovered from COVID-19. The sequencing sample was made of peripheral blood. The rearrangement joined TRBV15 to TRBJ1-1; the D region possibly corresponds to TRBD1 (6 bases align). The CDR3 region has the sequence CATSRRDSRDNEAFF. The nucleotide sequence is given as TGTGCCACCAGCAGACGAGATTCGAGGGACAATGAAGCTTTCTTT.